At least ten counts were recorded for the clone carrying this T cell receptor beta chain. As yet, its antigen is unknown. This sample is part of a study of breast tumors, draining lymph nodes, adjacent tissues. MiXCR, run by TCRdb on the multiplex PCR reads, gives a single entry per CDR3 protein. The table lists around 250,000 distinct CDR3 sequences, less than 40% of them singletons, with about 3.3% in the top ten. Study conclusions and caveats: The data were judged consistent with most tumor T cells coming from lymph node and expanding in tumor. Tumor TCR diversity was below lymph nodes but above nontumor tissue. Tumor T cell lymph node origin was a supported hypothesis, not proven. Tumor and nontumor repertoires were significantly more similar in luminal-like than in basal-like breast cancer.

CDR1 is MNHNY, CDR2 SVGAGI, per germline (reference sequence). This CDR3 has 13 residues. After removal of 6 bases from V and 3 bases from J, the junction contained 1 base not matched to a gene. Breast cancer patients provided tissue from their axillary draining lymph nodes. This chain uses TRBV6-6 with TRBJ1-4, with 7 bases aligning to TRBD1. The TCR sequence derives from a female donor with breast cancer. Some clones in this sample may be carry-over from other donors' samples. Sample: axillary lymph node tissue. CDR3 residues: CASRGQSNEKLFF. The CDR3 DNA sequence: TGTGCCAGCAGGGGACAGTCTAATGAAAAACTGTTTTTT.